The present T cell receptor (beta chain) was sequenced within a study of OX40 agonist ivuxolimab in advanced cancers. Study details: Across the patients, intravenous ivuxolimab was delivered every 2 weeks at 0.01 to 10 mg/kg. Patients in dose escalation had liver, melanoma, kidney or head and neck cancers.

Concerning this clone itself: The antigen is not known.

The repertoire was sequenced with immunoSEQ multiplex PCR; TCRdb's copy has only in-frame clones and lacks some. The table has about 16,000 clones, approximately 80% seen once; the top ten hold under 15%. Overall study results and limits: The expanded peripheral T cells' antigen specificity was not determined. Expanded clones were, on average, more numerous among CD8+ T cells than CD4+.

CDR3 length: 13 residues. The ends lost 7 bases at V and 13 bases at J; junction bases unmatched: 11. From germline, CDR1 is LNHDA and CDR2 SQIVND (reference sequence). The sample in question was CD4+ or CD8+ T cells sorted from blood, obtained in a trial of the OX40 agonist ivuxolimab. V gene TRBV19 combines with J gene TRBJ2-2; TRBD1 aligns across 8 bases. The TCR sequence derives from an adult with an advanced solid tumor such as melanoma, head and neck, liver or kidney cancer. DNA for the CDR3: TGTGCCAGTAACCACCTTGGGACAGGCGGGCTGTTTTTT. It is translated as CASNHLGTGGLFF.